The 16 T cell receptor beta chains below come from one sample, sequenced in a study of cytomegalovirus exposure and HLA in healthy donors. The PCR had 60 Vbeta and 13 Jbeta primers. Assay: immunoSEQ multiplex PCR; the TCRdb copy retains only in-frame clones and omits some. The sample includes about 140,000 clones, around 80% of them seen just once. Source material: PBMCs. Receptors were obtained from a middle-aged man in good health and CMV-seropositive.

The CDR3 region has the DNA TGTGCCAGCAGTTCGCCCGACAGGGGGGTTCGGGAAAAACTGTTTTTT. It encodes CASSSPDRGVREKLFF. The J gene is TRBJ1-4, the V gene TRBV6-6; 9 positions match TRBD1. Germline V CDR1 and CDR2: MNHNY, SVGAGI (reference sequence). The CDR3 sequence is 16 residues long. V shed 4 bases, J shed 8 bases, and the junction held 11 bases outside the gene matches.

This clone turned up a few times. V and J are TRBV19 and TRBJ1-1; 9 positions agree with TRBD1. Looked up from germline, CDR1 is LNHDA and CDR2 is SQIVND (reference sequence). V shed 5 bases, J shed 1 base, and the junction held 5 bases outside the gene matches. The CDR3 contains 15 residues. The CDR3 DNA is TGTGCCAGTAGTGCAACAGGGGGCAGGAACACTGAAGCTTTCTTT. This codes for CASSATGGRNTEAFF.

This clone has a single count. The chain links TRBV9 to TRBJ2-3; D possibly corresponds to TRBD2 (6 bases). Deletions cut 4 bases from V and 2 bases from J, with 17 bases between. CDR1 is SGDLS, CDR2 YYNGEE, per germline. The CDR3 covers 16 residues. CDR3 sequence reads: CASSPKMDYSTDTQYF. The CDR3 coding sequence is TGTGCCAGCAGCCCAAAGATGGACTACTCCACAGATACGCAGTATTTT.

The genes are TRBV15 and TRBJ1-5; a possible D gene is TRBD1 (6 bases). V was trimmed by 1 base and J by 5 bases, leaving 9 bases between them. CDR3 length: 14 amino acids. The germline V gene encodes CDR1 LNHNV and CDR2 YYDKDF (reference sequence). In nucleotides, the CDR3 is TGTGCCACCAGCAGAGTCAGGGGAGATCAGCCCCAGCATTTT. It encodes CATSRVRGDQPQHF.

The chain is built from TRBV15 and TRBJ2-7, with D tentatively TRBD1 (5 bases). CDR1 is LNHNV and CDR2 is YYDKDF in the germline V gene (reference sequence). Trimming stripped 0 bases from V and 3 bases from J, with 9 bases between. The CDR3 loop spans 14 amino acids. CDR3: CATSRDRGHYEQYF. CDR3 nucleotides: TGTGCCACCAGCAGAGATCGAGGACACTACGAGCAGTACTTC.

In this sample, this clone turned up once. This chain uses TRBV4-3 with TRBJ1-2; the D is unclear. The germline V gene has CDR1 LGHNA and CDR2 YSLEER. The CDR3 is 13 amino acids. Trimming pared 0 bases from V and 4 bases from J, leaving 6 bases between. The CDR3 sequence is CASSQDVSYGYTF. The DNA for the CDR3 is TGCGCCAGCAGCCAAGATGTGAGCTATGGCTACACCTTC.

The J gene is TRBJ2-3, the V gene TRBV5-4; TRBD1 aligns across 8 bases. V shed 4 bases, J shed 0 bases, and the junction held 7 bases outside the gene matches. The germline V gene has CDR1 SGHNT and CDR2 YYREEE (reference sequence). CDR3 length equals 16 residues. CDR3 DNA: TGTGCCAGCAGCCCCGGACAGGGAAAAAGCACAGATACGCAGTATTTT. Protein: CASSPGQGKSTDTQYF.

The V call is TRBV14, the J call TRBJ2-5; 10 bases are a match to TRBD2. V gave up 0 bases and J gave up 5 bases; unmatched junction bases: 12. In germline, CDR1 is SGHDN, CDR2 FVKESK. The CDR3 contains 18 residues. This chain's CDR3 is CASSQEGTQREGRETQYF. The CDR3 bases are TGTGCCAGCAGCCAAGAAGGTACCCAGCGGGAGGGCCGGGAGACCCAGTACTTC. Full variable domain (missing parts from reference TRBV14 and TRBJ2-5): EAGVTQFPSHSVIEKGQTVTLRCDPISGHDNLYWYRRVMGKEIKFLLHFVKESKQDESGMPNNRFLAERTGGTYSTLKVQPAELEDSGVYFCASSQEGTQREGRETQYFGPGTRLLVL.

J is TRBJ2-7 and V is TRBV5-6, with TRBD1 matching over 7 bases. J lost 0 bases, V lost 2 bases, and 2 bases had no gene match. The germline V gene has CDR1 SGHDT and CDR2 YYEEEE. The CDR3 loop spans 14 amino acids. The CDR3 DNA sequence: TGTGCCAGCAGCTTCGGGACAGTCTCCTACGAGCAGTACTTC. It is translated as CASSFGTVSYEQYF.

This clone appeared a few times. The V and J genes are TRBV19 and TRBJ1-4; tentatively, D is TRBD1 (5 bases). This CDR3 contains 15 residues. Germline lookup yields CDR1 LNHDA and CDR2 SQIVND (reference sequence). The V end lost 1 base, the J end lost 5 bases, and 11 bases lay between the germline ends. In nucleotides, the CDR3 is TGTGCCAGTAGTATAGTGAACAGGCTGAATGAAAAACTGTTTTTT. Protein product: CASSIVNRLNEKLFF.

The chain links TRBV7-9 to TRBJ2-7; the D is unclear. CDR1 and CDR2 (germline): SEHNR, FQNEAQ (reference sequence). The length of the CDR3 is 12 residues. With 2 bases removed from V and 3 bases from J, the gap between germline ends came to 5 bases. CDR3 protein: CASSLNGYEQYF. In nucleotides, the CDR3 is TGTGCCAGCAGCTTAAACGGCTACGAGCAGTACTTC.

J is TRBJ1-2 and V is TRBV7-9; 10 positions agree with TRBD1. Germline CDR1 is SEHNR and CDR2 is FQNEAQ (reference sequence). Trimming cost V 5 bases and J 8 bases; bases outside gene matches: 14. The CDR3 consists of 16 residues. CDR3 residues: CASSRTTGTGVGGYTF. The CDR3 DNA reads TGTGCCAGCAGCCGAACTACCGGGACAGGGGTGGGAGGCTACACCTTC.

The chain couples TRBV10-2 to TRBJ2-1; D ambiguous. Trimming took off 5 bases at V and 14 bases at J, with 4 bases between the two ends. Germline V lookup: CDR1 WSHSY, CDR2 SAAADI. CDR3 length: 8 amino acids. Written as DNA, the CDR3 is TGCGCCAGCAGTAGCAAGTTCTTC. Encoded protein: CASSSKFF.

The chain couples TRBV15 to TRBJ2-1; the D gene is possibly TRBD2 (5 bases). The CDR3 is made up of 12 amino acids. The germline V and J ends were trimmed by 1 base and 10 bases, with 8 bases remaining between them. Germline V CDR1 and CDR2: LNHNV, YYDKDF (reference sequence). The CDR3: CATSRVGGEQFF. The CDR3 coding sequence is TGTGCCACCAGCAGAGTTGGAGGAGAGCAGTTCTTC. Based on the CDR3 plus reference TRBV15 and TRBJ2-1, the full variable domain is DAMVIQNPRYQVTQFGKPVTLSCSQTLNHNVMYWYQQKSSQAPKLLFHYYDKDFNNEADTPDNFQSRRPNTSFCFLDIRSPGLGDTAMYLCATSRVGGEQFFGPGTRLTVL.

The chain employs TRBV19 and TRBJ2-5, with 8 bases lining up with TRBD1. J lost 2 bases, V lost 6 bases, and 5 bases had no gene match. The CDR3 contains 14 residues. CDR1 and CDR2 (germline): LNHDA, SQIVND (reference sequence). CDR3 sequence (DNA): TGTGCCAGTAGCCTCGGACAGGGACAAGAGACCCAGTACTTC. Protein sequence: CASSLGQGQETQYF.

The CDR3 region is CASSPSTGETQYF. CDR3 nucleotides: TGTGCCAGCAGTCCTTCGACGGGAGAGACCCAGTACTTC. The chain recombines TRBV6-5 with TRBJ2-5, with no clear D. Trimming removed 5 bases from V and 4 bases from J, with 11 bases in between. This CDR3 is built from 13 residues. The germline V gene encodes CDR1 MNHEY and CDR2 SVGAGI.